This entry lists 26 T cell receptor beta chains sequenced from one sample in a study of T cell responses to AZD1222 COVID-19 vaccine. TCRdb's copy holds only in-frame clones and misses some; the assay was immunoSEQ multiplex PCR. The sample has over 95,000 clones, about 85% seen once. Sequences were derived from peripheral blood, sampled on day 0 of AZD1222 vaccination. The receptors stem from an adult in good health.

The V gene is TRBV30, the J gene TRBJ2-4; D ambiguous. The CDR3 is 13 residues long. Germline CDR1 reads GTSNPN; CDR2 reads SVGIG (reference sequence). The V end lost 2 bases, the J end lost 1 base, and 6 bases lay between the germline ends. The CDR3 spells CAWSRWAKNIQYF. Here the CDR3 DNA reads TGTGCCTGGAGTCGGTGGGCCAAAAACATTCAGTACTTC.

This chain links TRBV27 with TRBJ1-5; D remains ambiguous. This CDR3 has 16 amino acids. Trimming shortened V by 4 bases and J by 4 bases, and 17 bases separated the two germline ends. The germline V gene has CDR1 MNHEY and CDR2 SMNVEV (reference sequence). As DNA, the CDR3 is TGTGCCAGCAGTTCCAAGGCCGCGGGGAGTAATCAGCCCCAGCATTTT. This gives the protein CASSSKAAGSNQPQHF.

CDR3 coding DNA: TGTGCCAGCAGCCAGGAACTAGCGGGGGGCCAGATAACCCTGGATACGCAGTATTTT. Translated, it gives CASSQELAGGQITLDTQYF. V gene TRBV7-6 combines with J gene TRBJ2-3; 12 bases align to TRBD2. Germline-derived CDR1 and CDR2 are SGHVS and FNYEAQ. J gave up 6 bases and V 5 bases, and 18 bases lay outside the gene matches. The CDR3 sequence is 19 residues long.

The chain has TRBV9 and TRBJ2-1, with 9 bases matching TRBD2. Germline loops: CDR1 SGDLS, CDR2 YYNGEE. J lost 7 bases, V lost 0 bases, and 8 bases had no gene match. There are 16 residues in the CDR3. The CDR3 coding sequence is TGTGCCAGCAGCGTAGGGGTTAGCGGGGGATGGAATGAGCAGTTCTTC. Its protein is CASSVGVSGGWNEQFF.

This sequence joins TRBV11-1 and TRBJ2-1; 12 bases map to TRBD2. This CDR3 is built from 15 residues. Germline CDR1 is SGHAT and CDR2 is FQDESV (reference sequence). Trimming cost V 5 bases and J 6 bases; bases outside gene matches: 5. The CDR3 here is CASSGGLAGFNEQFF. The CDR3 DNA reads TGTGCCAGCAGCGGAGGACTAGCGGGATTCAATGAGCAGTTCTTC.

The chain carries TRBV6-6 and TRBJ2-7; D may be TRBD1 (5 bases). Germline values: CDR1 MNHNY, CDR2 SVGAGI (reference sequence). Trimming removed 0 bases from V and 4 bases from J, with 16 bases in between. The CDR3 extends over 16 amino acids. The CDR3 protein is CASSYSGRVSSYEQYF. DNA for the CDR3: TGTGCCAGCAGTTACTCTGGCAGGGTTTCCTCGTACGAGCAGTACTTC.

This clone showed up just once. The same CDR3 can be traced to other DNA sequences in this sample. This chain uses TRBV7-3 with TRBJ2-2, with 10 bases that match TRBD1. With V trimmed by 5 bases and J by 5 bases, 2 bases remained unmatched. The CDR3 runs 14 residues. Germline V lookup: CDR1 SGHTA, CDR2 FQGTGA. CDR3 sequence: CASSRGQGTGELFF. CDR3 bases: TGTGCCAGCAGCCGGGGACAGGGGACCGGGGAGCTGTTTTTT.

This clone was seen only a few times. The chain recombines TRBV11-3 with TRBJ2-3; possible D gene TRBD1, 6 bases. The CDR3 contains 14 residues. Between the trimmed V and J ends, which lost 4 bases and 5 bases, there was a span of 13 bases. Germline lookup yields CDR1 SGHNT and CDR2 YENEEA. The CDR3, as DNA: TGTGCCAGCAGCTCACGACAGGTAGGAGATACGCAGTATTTT. Its protein is CASSSRQVGDTQYF.

The chain combines TRBV24-1 with TRBJ1-5; 9 nucleotides match TRBD1. Germline assignment: CDR1 KGHDR and CDR2 SFDVKD. The CDR3 has 13 amino acids. Trimming cost V 9 bases and J 5 bases; bases outside gene matches: 4. CDR3 in amino acids: CATAQGAYQPQHF. The DNA of the CDR3 is TGTGCCACCGCACAGGGGGCCTATCAGCCCCAGCATTTT.

The chain is built from TRBV15 and TRBJ2-3; D unclear. V dropped 3 bases and J dropped 3 bases, with 10 bases sitting between them. The CDR3 is made up of 14 amino acids. Germline V gene sequence: CDR1 LNHNV, CDR2 YYDKDF (reference sequence). The CDR3: CATSSGISTDTQYF. The CDR3 DNA follows: TGTGCCACCAGCAGCGGCATTTCGACAGATACGCAGTATTTT.

V gene TRBV2 combines with J gene TRBJ2-2, with D hard to call. The CDR3 has 14 amino acids. V was trimmed by 7 bases and J by 2 bases, leaving 11 bases between them. Germline V CDR1 and CDR2: SNHLY, FYNNEI. The CDR3 DNA reads as TGTGCCAGCACGGTGCAATCCAACACCGGGGAGCTGTTTTTT. Amino acid sequence: CASTVQSNTGELFF.

J is TRBJ2-1 and V is TRBV28, with 15 positions matching TRBD2. V was pared by 2 bases and J by 8 bases, with 7 bases of the junction left unmatched. CDR3 length: 17 residues. The germline V gene has CDR1 MDHEN and CDR2 SYDVKM. The CDR3 DNA sequence: TGTGCCAGCAGTTTAATGGGACTAGCGGGAGGAGGGGATGAGCAGTTCTTC. Protein sequence: CASSLMGLAGGGDEQFF.

Concerning this clone itself: At the DNA level, this CDR3 is encoded by other sequences in the same sample as well. The chain carries TRBV11-3 and TRBJ1-5; perhaps TRBD1 as D (5 bases). The CDR3 covers 13 residues. The V end lost 4 bases, the J end lost 4 bases, and 8 bases lay between the germline ends. Per the germline V gene, CDR1 is SGHNT and CDR2 is YENEEA. The DNA for the CDR3 is TGTGCCAGCAGCTCGGGGGGTAATCAGCCCCAGCATTTT. This translates into CASSSGGNQPQHF.

V gene TRBV10-2 combines with J gene TRBJ1-6; D uncertain. Germline CDR1 WSHSY, CDR2 SAAADI. The CDR3 has 14 residues. V was clipped by 0 bases and J by 8 bases, with 8 bases between them. The CDR3: CASSESDPDSPLHF. The CDR3 DNA sequence: TGCGCCAGCAGTGAGTCGGATCCCGATTCACCCCTCCACTTT.

This chain joins TRBV7-2 and TRBJ1-1; 7 bases are shared with TRBD1. Germline lookup yields CDR1 SGHTA and CDR2 FQGNSA. The CDR3 has 13 residues. Trimming removed 5 bases from V and 6 bases from J; junction bases left unmatched: 6. CDR3 protein: CASSRDRAAEAFF. The CDR3 nucleotides read TGTGCCAGCAGCAGAGACAGGGCCGCTGAAGCTTTCTTT.

This clone was seen just once. V is TRBV14 and J is TRBJ2-5, with TRBD1 identical over 7 bases. This CDR3 is built from 15 residues. Germline assignment: CDR1 SGHDN and CDR2 FVKESK. The trim removed 3 bases at V and 5 bases at J, leaving 9 bases unmatched. The chain's CDR3 is CASSQEQGFVETQYF. The CDR3 nucleotides read TGTGCCAGCAGCCAGGAACAGGGGTTCGTGGAGACCCAGTACTTC.

The chain combines TRBV9 with TRBJ2-2; 7 bases agree with TRBD1. This CDR3 spans 17 amino acids. Germline V gives CDR1 SGDLS, CDR2 YYNGEE. J gave up 4 bases and V 5 bases, and 14 bases lay outside the gene matches. In nucleotides, the CDR3 is TGTGCCAGCAGTTTTGACAGGGTTCCGAGGAGCACCGGGGAGCTGTTTTTT. Protein product: CASSFDRVPRSTGELFF.

The chain links TRBV4-1 to TRBJ2-1, with TRBD2 as a possible D gene (7 bases). Germline V lookup: CDR1 MGHRA, CDR2 YSYEKL. CDR3 size: 17 residues. The V end lost 4 bases, the J end lost 0 bases, and 16 bases lay between the germline ends. For the CDR3, the DNA is TGCGCCAGCAGCCCCGGTAGGGGGGGGGACTCCTACAATGAGCAGTTCTTC. Its translation: CASSPGRGGDSYNEQFF.

This chain links TRBV2 with TRBJ2-5, with D possibly being TRBD2 (5 bases). The CDR3 is made up of 16 amino acids. Germline V gene data show CDR1 as SNHLY and CDR2 as FYNNEI. V dropped 7 bases and J dropped 2 bases, with 20 bases sitting between them. The CDR3: CASTAMYSESQETQYF. The CDR3 DNA reads as TGTGCCAGCACCGCAATGTATAGCGAAAGTCAAGAGACCCAGTACTTC.

The V and J genes are TRBV6-5 and TRBJ1-2; D might be TRBD1 (5 bases). The germline V gene encodes CDR1 MNHEY and CDR2 SVGAGI. Trimming stripped 5 bases from V and 7 bases from J, with 17 bases between. The CDR3 is 14 residues long. The CDR3 DNA sequence: TGTGCCAGCAGTAAACCGGGGCCCCAGGTTGGCTACACCTTC. It is translated as CASSKPGPQVGYTF.

This clone occurred once. The V call is TRBV4-2, the J call TRBJ1-4; no clear D gene. CDR3 size: 13 residues. V lost 0 bases, J lost 12 bases, and 11 bases lay in between. Germline V CDR1 and CDR2: LGHNA, YNFKEQ. In nucleotides, the CDR3 is TGTGCCAGCAGCCAAGATCCTGGCAGACAACTGTTTTTT. Translation gives CASSQDPGRQLFF.

The table lists this clone with a few counts. This chain links TRBV5-4 with TRBJ1-4, with D possibly being TRBD1 (6 bases). This CDR3 comprises 14 residues. Looked up from germline, CDR1 is SGHNT and CDR2 is YYREEE (reference sequence). The V end lost 6 bases, the J end lost 8 bases, and 17 bases lay between the germline ends. The CDR3, as DNA: TGTGCCAGCACCACGGACAGCGGAGGAGAAAAACTGTTTTTT. Its translation is CASTTDSGGEKLFF.

The chain is built from TRBV19 and TRBJ1-5; the match to TRBD1 covers 7 bases. The V segment lost 0 bases and the J segment 7 bases; nucleotides outside the gene matches: 15. CDR1 and CDR2 from the germline V gene are LNHDA and SQIVND (reference sequence). The CDR3 sequence is 18 residues long. CDR3 residues: CASSIDHDGTAPVQPQHF. CDR3 bases: TGTGCCAGTAGTATAGACCACGATGGGACAGCCCCGGTCCAGCCCCAGCATTTT.

The chain links TRBV3-1 (or the pseudogene TRBV3-2) to TRBJ2-3, with 9 nucleotides matching TRBD1. CDR1 and CDR2 (germline): LGHDT, YNNKEL (reference sequence). The CDR3 has 16 amino acids. Germline trimming cut 4 bases from V and 2 bases from J; bases unmatched to any gene: 7. Here the CDR3 reads CASSRQTGGFTDTQYF. CDR3 coding DNA: TGTGCCAGCAGCCGTCAAACAGGGGGCTTCACAGATACGCAGTATTTT.

This rearrangement joins TRBV27 to TRBJ2-3; 9 bases match TRBD1. Germline V gene lookup returns CDR1 MNHEY and CDR2 SMNVEV (reference sequence). The CDR3 contains 16 residues. The trim removed 5 bases at V and 7 bases at J, leaving 13 bases unmatched. The CDR3 loop reads CASSGQTGTGRNTQYF. The CDR3 DNA follows: TGTGCCAGCAGTGGTCAGACCGGGACAGGGAGAAATACGCAGTATTTT.

This clone was observed a few times. One end of the junction varies from germline; a read error may be responsible. This chain links TRBV2 with TRBJ2-1; 8 bases match TRBD2. CDR1 SNHLY and CDR2 FYNNEI come from the germline V gene. This CDR3 comprises 10 residues. In DNA form, the CDR3 reads TGTGCCAGCAGTCCGGGGGGGCTGGTCTTC. It yields the protein CASSPGGLVF.